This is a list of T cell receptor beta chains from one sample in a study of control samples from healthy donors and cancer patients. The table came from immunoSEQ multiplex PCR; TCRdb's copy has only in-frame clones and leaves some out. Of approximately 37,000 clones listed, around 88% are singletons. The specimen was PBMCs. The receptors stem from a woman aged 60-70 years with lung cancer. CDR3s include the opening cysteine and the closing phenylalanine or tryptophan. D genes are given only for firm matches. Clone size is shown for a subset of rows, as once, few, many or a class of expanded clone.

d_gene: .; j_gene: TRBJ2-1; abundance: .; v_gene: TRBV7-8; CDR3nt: TGTGCCAGCAGCTTGAGCGGGGGGACAGGGTCCTACAATGAGCAGTTCTTC; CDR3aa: CASSLSGGTGSYNEQFF
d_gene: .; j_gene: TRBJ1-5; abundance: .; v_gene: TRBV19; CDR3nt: TGTGCCAGTACACGGGACACCCACAATCAGCCCCAGCATTTT; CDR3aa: CASTRDTHNQPQHF
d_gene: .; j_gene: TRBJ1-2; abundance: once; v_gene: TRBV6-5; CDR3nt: TGTGCCAGCAGCTCAGGACTCTATGGCTACACCTTC; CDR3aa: CASSSGLYGYTF
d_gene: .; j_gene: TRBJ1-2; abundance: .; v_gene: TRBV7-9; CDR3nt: TGTGCCAGCAGCTCCAGTGGGGCGGGGGGCTACACCTTC; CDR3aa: CASSSSGAGGYTF
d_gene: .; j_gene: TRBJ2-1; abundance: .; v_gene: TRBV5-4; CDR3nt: TGTGCCAGCAGCTTGGGGTGGGGGGAGCATGAGCAGTTCTTC; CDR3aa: CASSLGWGEHEQFF
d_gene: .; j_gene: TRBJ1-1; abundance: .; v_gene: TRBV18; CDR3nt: TGTGCCAGCTCACCGCGGATGGGGACCCTGGAAGCTTTCTTT; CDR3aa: CASSPRMGTLEAFF
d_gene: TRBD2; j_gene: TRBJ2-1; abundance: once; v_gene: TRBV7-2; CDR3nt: TGTGCCAGCACCCCGCCACGCGGGAGCTCCTACAATGAGCAGTTCTTC; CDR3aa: CASTPPRGSSYNEQFF
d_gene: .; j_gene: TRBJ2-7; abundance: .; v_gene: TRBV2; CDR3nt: TGTGCCAGCAAACCGGGATCCTCCTACGAGCAGTACTTC; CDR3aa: CASKPGSSYEQYF
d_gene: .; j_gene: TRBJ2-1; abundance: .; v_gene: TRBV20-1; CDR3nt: TGCAGTGCTTACGAGAATGAGCAGTTCTTC; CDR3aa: CSAYENEQFF
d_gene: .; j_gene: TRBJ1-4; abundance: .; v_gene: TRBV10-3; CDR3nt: TGTGCCATCAGTGAGAGTTTCAGGGGAGGTGAACTGTTTTTT; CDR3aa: CAISESFRGGELFF
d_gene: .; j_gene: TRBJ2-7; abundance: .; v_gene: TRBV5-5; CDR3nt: TGTGCCAGCAGCTTGTACGGAGCCTACGAGCAGTACTTC; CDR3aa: CASSLYGAYEQYF
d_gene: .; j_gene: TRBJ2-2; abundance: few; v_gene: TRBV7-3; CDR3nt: TGTGCCAGCAGCTTAAGCATCGGGGGACAAGCCGGGGAGCTGTTTTTT; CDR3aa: CASSLSIGGQAGELFF
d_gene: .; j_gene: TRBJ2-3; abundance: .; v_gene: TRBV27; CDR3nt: TGTGCCAGCAGTTTAGGCGGGTACACAGATACGCAGTATTTT; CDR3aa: CASSLGGYTDTQYF
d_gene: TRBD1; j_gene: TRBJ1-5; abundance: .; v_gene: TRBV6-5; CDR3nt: TGTGCCAGCAGTCCCCAGACAGGGAGCAATCAGCCCCAGCATTTT; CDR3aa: CASSPQTGSNQPQHF
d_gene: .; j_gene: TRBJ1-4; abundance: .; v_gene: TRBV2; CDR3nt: TGTGCCAGCACTTACATGGAAAAACTGTTTTTT; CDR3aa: CASTYMEKLFF
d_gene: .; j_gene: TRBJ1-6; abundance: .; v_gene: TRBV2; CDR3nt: TGTGCCAGCAGTGATCTCGTTGGGGGCTATAATTCACCCCTCCACTTT; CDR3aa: CASSDLVGGYNSPLHF
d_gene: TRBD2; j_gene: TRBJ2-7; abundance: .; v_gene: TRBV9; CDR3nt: TGTGCCAGCAGCGTAAGCGGGAGAGACGAGCAGTACTTC; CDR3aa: CASSVSGRDEQYF
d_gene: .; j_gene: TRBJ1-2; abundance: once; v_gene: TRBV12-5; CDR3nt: TGTGCTAGTGGTGCGGACAGTTCCTTCCTCAACTATGGCTACACCTTC; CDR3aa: CASGADSSFLNYGYTF
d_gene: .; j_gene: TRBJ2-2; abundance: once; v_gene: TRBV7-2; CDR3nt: TGTGCCAGCAGCTCGGAAACCGGGGAGCTGTTTTTT; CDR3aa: CASSSETGELFF
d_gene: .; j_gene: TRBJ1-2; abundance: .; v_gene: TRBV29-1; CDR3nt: TGCAGCGTTGAAATTGGTACGACCTATGGCTACACCTTC; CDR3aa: CSVEIGTTYGYTF
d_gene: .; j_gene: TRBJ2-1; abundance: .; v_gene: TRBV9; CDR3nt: TGCGCCAGCAGCGCAGGGGGGGGCTCCTACAATGAGCAGTTCTTC; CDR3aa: CASSAGGGSYNEQFF
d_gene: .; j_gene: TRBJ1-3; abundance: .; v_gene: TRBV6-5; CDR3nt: TGTGCCAGCAGCCTCAGGTTCTCTGGAAACACCATATATTTT; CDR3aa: CASSLRFSGNTIYF
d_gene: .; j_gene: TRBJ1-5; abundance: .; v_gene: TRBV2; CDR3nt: TGTGCCAGCATCGGAGGGACTAGCAATCAGCCCCAGCATTTT; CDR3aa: CASIGGTSNQPQHF
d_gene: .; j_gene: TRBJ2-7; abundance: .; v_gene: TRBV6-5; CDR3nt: TGTGCCAGCAGTTATCTGACGGGTTCCTACGAGCAGTACTTC; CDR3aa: CASSYLTGSYEQYF
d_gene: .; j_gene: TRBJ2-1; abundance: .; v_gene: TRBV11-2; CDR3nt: TGTGCCAGCAGCTTAGGCTCTGGGGCGTACAATGAGCAGTTCTTC; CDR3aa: CASSLGSGAYNEQFF
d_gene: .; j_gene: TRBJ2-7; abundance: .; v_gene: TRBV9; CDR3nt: TGTGCCAGCAGCGTAGGGGAAGGGTATGGAGAGCAGTACTTC; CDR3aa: CASSVGEGYGEQYF
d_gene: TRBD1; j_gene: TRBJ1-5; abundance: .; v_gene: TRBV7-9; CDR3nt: TGTGCCAGCAGCTTATGGAAGGGGCAGGGGGGGAATCAGCCCCAGCATTTT; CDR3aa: CASSLWKGQGGNQPQHF
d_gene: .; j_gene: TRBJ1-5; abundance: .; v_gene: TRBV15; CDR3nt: TGTGCCACCAGCAGAGTAGTGGGAGGGCCCAATCAGCCCCAGCATTTT; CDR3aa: CATSRVVGGPNQPQHF
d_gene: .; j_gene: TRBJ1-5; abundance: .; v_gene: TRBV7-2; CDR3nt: TGTGCCAGCAGCTCCAAGGGACCGTTCAGCAATCAGCCCCAGCATTTT; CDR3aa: CASSSKGPFSNQPQHF
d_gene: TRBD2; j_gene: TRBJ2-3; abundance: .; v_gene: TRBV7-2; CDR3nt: TGTGCCAGCAGCGTCGAGCGACTAGCGGGAGATACGCAGTATTTT; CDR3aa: CASSVERLAGDTQYF
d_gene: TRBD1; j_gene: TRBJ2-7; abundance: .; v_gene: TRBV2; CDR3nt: TGTGCCAGCGGGACAGGCAACGAGCAGTACTTC; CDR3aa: CASGTGNEQYF
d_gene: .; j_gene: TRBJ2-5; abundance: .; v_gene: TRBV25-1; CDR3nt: TGTGCCAGCAGTGAATATAAGGGGGGTAGAGAGACCCAGTACTTC; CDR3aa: CASSEYKGGRETQYF
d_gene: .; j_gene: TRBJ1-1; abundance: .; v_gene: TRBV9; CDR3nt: TGTGCCAGCAGCGTAGATTACGAGGATGGGCTAAACACTGAAGCTTTCTTT; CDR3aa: CASSVDYEDGLNTEAFF
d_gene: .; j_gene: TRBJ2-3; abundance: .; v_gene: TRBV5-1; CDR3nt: TGCGCCAGCAGCTTGGACAGCCAGATAGGCACGCAGTATTTT; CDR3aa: CASSLDSQIGTQYF
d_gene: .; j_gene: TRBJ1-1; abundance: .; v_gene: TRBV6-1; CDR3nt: TGTGCCAGCAGTGAAGTAGAACAGCTGAAAGCTTTCTTT; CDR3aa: CASSEVEQLKAFF
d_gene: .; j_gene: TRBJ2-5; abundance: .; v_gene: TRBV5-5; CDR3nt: TGTGCCAGCAGCTCCGCTGGGGGAGCCTGGGTGACCCAGTACTTC; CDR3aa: CASSSAGGAWVTQYF
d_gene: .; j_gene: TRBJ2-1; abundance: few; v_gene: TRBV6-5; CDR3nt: TGTGCCAGCAGTTACTCCCCCAAGGGAACGAATGAGCAGTTCTTC; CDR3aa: CASSYSPKGTNEQFF
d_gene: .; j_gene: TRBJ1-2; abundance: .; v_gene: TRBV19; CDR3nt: TGTGCCAGTAGTATGGACGCAAGGGGCTACACCTTC; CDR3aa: CASSMDARGYTF
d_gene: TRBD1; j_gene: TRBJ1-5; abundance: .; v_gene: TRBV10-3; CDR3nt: TGTGCCATCAGTGAGTCCGGGACAGGGGAAAATCAGCCCCAGCATTTT; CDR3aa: CAISESGTGENQPQHF
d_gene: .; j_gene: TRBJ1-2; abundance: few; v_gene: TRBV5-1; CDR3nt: TGCGCCAGCAGCTTGGTAGCTGGGGTTGACGGCTACACCTTC; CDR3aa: CASSLVAGVDGYTF
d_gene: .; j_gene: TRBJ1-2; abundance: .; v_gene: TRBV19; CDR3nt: TGTGCCAGTAGTATATACGACAGTCACTATGGCTACACCTTC; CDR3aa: CASSIYDSHYGYTF
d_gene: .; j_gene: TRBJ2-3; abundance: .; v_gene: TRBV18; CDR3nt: TGTGCCAGCTCACCGGGTCGGGAGTTTGATACGCAGTATTTT; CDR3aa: CASSPGREFDTQYF
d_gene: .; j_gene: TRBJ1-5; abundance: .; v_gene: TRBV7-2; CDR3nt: TGTGCCAGCAGCTTAGACGATACCAGGGGATGGAGTCAGCCCCAGCATTTT; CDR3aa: CASSLDDTRGWSQPQHF
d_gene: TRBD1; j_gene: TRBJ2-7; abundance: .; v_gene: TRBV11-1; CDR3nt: TGTGCCAGCAGCGCCCGGACAGGGGGTCTTCTCGAGCAGTACTTC; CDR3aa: CASSARTGGLLEQYF
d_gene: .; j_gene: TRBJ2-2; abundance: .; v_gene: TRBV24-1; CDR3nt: TGTGCCACCAGTGATCTTCGGACCGGGGAGCTGTTTTTT; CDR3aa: CATSDLRTGELFF
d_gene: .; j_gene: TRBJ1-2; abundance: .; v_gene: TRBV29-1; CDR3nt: TGCAGCGTCCCCCCATCCGTGCTACATGGCTACACCTTC; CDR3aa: CSVPPSVLHGYTF
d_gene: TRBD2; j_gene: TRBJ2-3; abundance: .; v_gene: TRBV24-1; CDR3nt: TGTGCCACCAGTGTAGTCCAAGCGGGGAATAGCACAGATACGCAGTATTTT; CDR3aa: CATSVVQAGNSTDTQYF
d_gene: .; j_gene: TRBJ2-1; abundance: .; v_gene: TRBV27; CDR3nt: TGTGCCAGCAAGGGGCCCTCCGGTGAGCAGTTCTTC; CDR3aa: CASKGPSGEQFF
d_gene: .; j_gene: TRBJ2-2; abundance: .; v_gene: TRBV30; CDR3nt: TGTGCCTGGAGAGGAGGAATCGCCACCGGGGAGCTGTTTTTT; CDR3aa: CAWRGGIATGELFF
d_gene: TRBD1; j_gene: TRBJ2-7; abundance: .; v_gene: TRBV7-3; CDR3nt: TGTGCCAGCAGCTTAAGGGGGACAGGGAGCTCCTACGAGCAATACTTC; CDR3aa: CASSLRGTGSSYEQYF
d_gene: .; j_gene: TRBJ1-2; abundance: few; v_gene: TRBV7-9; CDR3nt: TGTGCCAGCAGGGGCAGGGCGAATGGCTACACCTTC; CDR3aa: CASRGRANGYTF
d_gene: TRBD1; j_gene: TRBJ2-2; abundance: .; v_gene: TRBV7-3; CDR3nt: TGTGCCAGCAGCCAGTCGGTACAGGGGGCGGGCACCGGGGAGCTGTTTTTT; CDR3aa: CASSQSVQGAGTGELFF
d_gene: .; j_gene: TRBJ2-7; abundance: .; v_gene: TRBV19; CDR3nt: TGTGCCAGTAGTCCAGATCTTCGCTACGAGCAGTACTTC; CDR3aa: CASSPDLRYEQYF
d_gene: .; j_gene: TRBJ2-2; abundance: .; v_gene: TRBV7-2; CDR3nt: TGTGCCAGCAGCTCCGCCGGGACTTCCGGGGAGCTGTTTTTT; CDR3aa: CASSSAGTSGELFF